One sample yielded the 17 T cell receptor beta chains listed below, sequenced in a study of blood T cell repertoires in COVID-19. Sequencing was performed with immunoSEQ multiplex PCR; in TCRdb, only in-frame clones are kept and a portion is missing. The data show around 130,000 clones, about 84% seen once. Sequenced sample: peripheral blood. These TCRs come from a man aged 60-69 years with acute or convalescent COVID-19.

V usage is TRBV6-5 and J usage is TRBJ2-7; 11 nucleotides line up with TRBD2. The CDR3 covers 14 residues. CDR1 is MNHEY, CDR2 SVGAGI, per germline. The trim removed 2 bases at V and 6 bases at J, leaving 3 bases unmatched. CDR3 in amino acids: CASSYLAGGSEQYF. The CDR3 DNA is TGTGCCAGCAGTTACCTAGCGGGAGGAAGCGAGCAGTACTTC.

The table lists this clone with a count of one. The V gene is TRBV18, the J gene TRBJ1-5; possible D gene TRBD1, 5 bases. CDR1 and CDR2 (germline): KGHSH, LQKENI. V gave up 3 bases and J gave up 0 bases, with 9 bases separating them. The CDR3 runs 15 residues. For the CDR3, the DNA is TGTGCCAGCTCACCCGGACAAAGTAGCAATCAGCCCCAGCATTTT. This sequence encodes CASSPGQSSNQPQHF.

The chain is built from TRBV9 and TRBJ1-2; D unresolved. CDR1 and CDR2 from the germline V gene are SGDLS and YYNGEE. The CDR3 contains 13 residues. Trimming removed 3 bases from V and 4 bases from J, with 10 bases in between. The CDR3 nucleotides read TGTGCCAGCAGCGATTCGGTCGGCTATGGCTACACCTTC. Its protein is CASSDSVGYGYTF.

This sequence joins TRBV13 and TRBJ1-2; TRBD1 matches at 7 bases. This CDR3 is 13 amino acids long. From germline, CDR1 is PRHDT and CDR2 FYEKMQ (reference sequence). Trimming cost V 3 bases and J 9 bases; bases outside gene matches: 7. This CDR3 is CASSFTGDLRYTF. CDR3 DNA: TGTGCCAGCAGCTTTACAGGGGATTTACGCTACACCTTC.

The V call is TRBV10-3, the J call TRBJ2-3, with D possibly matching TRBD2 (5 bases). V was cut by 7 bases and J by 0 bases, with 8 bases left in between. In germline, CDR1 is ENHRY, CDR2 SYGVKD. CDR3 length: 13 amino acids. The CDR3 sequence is CAITGTSTDTQYF. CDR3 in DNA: TGTGCCATCACGGGAACTAGCACAGATACGCAGTATTTT.

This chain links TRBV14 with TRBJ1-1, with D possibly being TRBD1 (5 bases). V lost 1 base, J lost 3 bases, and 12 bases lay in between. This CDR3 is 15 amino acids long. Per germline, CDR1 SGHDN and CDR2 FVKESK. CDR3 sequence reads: CASSQGRVGHTEAFF. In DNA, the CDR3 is TGTGCCAGCAGCCAAGGGAGGGTGGGGCACACTGAAGCTTTCTTT.

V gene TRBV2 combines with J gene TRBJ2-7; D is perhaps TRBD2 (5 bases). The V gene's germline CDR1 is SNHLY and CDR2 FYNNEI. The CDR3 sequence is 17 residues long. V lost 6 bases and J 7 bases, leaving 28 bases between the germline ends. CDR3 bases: TGTGCCAGCAGCCGGATAAGGGTTAGCGCAGGAAGGATAGAGCAGTACTTC. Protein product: CASSRIRVSAGRIEQYF.

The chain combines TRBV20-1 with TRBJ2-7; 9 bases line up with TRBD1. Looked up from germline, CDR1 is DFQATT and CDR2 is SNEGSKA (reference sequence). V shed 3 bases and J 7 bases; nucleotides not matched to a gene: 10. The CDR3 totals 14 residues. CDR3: CSASRGQGGEEQYF. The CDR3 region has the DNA TGCAGTGCTAGTAGGGGACAGGGCGGCGAGGAGCAGTACTTC.

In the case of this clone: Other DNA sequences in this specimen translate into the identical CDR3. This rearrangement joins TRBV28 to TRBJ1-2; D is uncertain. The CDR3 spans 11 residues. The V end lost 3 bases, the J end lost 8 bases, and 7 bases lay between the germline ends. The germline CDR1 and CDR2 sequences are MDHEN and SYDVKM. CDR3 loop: CASSFTRGYTF. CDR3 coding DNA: TGTGCCAGCAGTTTCACACGCGGCTACACCTTC.

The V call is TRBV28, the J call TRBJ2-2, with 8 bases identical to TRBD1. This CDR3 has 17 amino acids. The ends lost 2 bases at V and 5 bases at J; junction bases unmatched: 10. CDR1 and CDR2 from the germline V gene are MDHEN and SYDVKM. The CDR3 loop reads CASSLSGRGLGTGELFF. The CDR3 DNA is TGTGCCAGCAGTTTAAGCGGCAGGGGGCTTGGGACCGGGGAGCTGTTTTTT.

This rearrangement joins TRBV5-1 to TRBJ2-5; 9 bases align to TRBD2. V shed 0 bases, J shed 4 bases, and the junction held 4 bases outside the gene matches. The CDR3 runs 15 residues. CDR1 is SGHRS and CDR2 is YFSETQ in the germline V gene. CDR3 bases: TGCGCCAGCAGCTTGGCATTAGCGGGGGTAGAGACCCAGTACTTC. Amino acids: CASSLALAGVETQYF.

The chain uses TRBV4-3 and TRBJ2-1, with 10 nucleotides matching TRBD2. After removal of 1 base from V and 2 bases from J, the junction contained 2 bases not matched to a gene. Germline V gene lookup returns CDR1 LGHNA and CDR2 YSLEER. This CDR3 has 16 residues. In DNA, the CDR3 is TGCGCCAGCAGCCAAGTCCTAGCGGGAGCCTACAATGAGCAGTTCTTC. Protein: CASSQVLAGAYNEQFF.

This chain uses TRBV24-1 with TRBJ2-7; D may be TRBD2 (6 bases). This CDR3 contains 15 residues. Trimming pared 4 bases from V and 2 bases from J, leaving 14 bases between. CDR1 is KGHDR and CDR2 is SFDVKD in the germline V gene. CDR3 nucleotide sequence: TGTGCCACCAGTGACTCTAGGACTACCACCTACGAGCAGTACTTC. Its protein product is CATSDSRTTTYEQYF.

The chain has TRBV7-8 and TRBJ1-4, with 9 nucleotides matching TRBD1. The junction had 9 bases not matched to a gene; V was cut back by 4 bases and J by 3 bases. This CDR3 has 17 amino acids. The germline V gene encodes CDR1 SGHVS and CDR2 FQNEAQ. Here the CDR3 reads CASSSATGGVPNEKLFF. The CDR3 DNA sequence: TGTGCCAGCAGCTCCGCGACAGGGGGAGTTCCTAATGAAAAACTGTTTTTT.

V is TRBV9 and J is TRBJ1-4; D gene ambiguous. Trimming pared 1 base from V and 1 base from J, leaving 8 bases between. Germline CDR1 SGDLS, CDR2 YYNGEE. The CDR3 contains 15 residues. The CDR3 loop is CASSVTAGTNEKLFF. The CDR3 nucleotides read TGTGCCAGCAGCGTAACCGCGGGAACTAATGAAAAACTGTTTTTT.

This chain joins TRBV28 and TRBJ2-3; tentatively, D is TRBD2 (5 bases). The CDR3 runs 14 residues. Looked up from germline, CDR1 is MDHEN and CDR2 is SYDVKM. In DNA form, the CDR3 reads TGTGCTACCCGGCGGGCGATAAGCACAGATACGCAGTATTTT. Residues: CATRRAISTDTQYF.

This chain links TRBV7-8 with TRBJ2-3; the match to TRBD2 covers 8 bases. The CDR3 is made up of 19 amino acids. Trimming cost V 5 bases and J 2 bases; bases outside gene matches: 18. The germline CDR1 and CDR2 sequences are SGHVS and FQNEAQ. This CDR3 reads CASSSWTSSAASNTDTQYF. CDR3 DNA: TGTGCCAGCAGCAGCTGGACTAGCTCAGCAGCCTCCAACACAGATACGCAGTATTTT.